The following is a T cell receptor beta chain sequence with its context. Its antigen is not known. Unique molecular identifiers (one per individual cDNA molecule) were attached. TCRdb recomputed calls from the 5' RACE reads with MiXCR, one row per CDR3 protein. The table includes 50,000 or so distinct CDR3 sequences, around 8% detected once. Trimming left V 4 bases short and J 6 bases short, with 11 bases between. The germline gives CDR1 MGHRA, CDR2 YSYEKL. CDR3 size: 13 residues. These data originate in a study of early T cells in non-severe SARS-CoV-2 infection. Study overall: Investigators sequenced bulk RNA drawn from unsorted whole blood, and chains remained unpaired.

Findings of the study overall: Database matching using VDJdb favored anti-spike CD8 responses, with private and CD4 specificities left missing.

This receptor was identified in an adult who was a healthcare worker with PCR-confirmed SARS-CoV-2 infection or an uninfected control (not recorded which). Sequencing used whole blood. The gene calls are TRBV4-1 and TRBJ2-3; no clear D. In nucleotides, the CDR3 is TGCGCCAGCAGCCTTATGTGGGCGGATACGCAGTATTTT. It encodes CASSLMWADTQYF.